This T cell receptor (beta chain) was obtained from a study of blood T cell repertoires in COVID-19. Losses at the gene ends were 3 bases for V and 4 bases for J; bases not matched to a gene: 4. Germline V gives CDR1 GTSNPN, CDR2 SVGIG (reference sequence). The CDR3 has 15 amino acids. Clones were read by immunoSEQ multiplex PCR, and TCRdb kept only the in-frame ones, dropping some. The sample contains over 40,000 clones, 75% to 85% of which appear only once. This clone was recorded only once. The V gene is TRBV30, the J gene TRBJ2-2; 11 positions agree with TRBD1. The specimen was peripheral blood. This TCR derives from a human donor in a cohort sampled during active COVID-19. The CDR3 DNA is TGTGCCTGGAGGGACAGGGGGCGAGGCACCGGGGAGCTGTTTTTT. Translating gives CAWRDRGRGTGELFF.